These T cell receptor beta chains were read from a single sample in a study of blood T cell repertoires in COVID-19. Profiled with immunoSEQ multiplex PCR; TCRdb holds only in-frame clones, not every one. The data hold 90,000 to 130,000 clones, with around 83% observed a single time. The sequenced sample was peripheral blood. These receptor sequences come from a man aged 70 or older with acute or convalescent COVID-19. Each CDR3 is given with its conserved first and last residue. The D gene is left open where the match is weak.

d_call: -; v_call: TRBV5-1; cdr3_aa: CASSPRSTNLRTSGNTIYF
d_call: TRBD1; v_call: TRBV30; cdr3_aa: CAWRTGTGFFGYTF
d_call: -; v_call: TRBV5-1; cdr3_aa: CASSLGQSYNEQFF
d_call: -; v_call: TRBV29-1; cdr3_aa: CSASRGNTEAFF
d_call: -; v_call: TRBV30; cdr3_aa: CAWSGPTRDYGYTF
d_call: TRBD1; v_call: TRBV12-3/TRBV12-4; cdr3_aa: CASSWTGQYGYTF
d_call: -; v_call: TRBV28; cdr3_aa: CASSLTGSASGNTIYF
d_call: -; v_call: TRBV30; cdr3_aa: CAWSVWGGFYNEQFF
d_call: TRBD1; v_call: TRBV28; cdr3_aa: CASSPGDREAYGYTF
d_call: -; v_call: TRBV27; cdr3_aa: CASSFQGKEKLFF
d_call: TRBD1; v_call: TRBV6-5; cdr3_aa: CASRSSQGAGTEAFF
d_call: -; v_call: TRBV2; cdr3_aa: CASSIKGGAPHTDTQYF
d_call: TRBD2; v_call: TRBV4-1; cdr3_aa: CASSLTSGSITGELFF
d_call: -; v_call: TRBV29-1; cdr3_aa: CSVGAANEKLFF
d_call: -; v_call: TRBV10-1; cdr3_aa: CASSLQGGTEAFF
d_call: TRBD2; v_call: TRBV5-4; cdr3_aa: CASSPGGSASLYEQYF
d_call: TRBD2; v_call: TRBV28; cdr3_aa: CASSLPKPGLAVQETQYF
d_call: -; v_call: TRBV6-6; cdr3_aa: CASSYAGKGEAFF
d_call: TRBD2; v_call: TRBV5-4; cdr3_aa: CASSKGTSGRKETQYF
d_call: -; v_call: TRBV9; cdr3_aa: CASSESYRNRELFF
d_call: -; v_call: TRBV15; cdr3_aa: CATSRDLGGANQPQHF
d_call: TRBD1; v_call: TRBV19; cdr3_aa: CASSIETGTYEQYF
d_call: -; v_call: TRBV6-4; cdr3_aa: CASSDSADNEQFF
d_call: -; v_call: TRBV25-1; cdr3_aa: CASTFGRSSYNEQFF
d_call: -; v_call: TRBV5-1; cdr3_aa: CASSLSRLANTGELFF
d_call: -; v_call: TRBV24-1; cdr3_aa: CATADSHSNQPQHF
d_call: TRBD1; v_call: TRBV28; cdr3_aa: CASTTPGQGNSEQYF
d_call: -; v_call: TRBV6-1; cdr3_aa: CASSENGRPPQHF
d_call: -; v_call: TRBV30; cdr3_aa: CAWSYPTGRQETQYF
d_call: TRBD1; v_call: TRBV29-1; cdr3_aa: CSVSPTGGVTEAFF
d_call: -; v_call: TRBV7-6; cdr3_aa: CASSPRGRGEPQHF
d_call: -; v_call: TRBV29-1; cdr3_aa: CSVSRGAEGDTQYF
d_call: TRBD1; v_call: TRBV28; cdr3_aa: CASSRGDGYTF
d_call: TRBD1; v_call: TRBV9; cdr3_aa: CASSPSDRDTYEQYF